The 7 T cell receptor beta chains given below trace back to one sample, sequenced in a study of blood T cell repertoires in COVID-19. TCRdb keeps only in-frame clones here, not all; method: immunoSEQ multiplex PCR. There are under 170,000 clones in the sample; approximately 90% occur only once, and about 4.2% lies in the top ten. The sequencing input was peripheral blood. The receptor set was obtained from an older woman with active or convalescent COVID-19.

V is TRBV4-3 and J is TRBJ2-3; D gene unclear. The V end lost 0 bases, the J end lost 1 base, and 11 bases lay between the germline ends. CDR1 is LGHNA, CDR2 YSLEER, per germline. The CDR3 contains 16 residues. The CDR3 region is CASSQDRSTGTDTQYF. DNA of the CDR3: TGCGCCAGCAGCCAAGATCGGAGTACGGGCACAGATACGCAGTATTTT.

The V gene is TRBV5-1, the J gene TRBJ2-7; 8 bases align to TRBD1. The germline CDR1 and CDR2 sequences are SGHRS and YFSETQ. J was trimmed by 4 bases and V by 0 bases; bases with no gene match: 6. The CDR3 is 15 amino acids. The CDR3 here is CASSLAPGQEYEQYF. CDR3 nucleotides: TGCGCCAGCAGCTTGGCACCGGGACAGGAGTACGAGCAGTACTTC.

The chain carries TRBV27 and TRBJ1-2, with 8 bases fitting TRBD1. J was trimmed by 1 base and V by 2 bases; bases with no gene match: 3. The CDR3 contains 15 residues. Germline CDR1 and CDR2: MNHEY and SMNVEV (reference sequence). CDR3 coding DNA: TGTGCCAGCAGTTTAGGACAGGGCGATAACTATGGCTACACCTTC. Its protein is CASSLGQGDNYGYTF.

The genes are TRBV6-6 and TRBJ2-2; no definite D call. The ends were cut back, 5 bases at V and 5 bases at J, with 9 bases in the middle. CDR1 and CDR2 from the germline V gene are MNHNY and SVGAGI (reference sequence). The CDR3 covers 13 residues. The DNA for the CDR3 is TGTGCCAGCAGTACCCCCGGGACCGGGGAGCTGTTTTTT. This sequence encodes CASSTPGTGELFF.

This clone was seen once. The chain combines TRBV5-1 with TRBJ2-1, with D possibly TRBD1 on 6 matching bases. Per the germline V gene, CDR1 is SGHRS and CDR2 is YFSETQ. The CDR3 totals 14 residues. Trimming cost V 5 bases and J 9 bases, with 18 bases left between them. DNA for the CDR3: TGCGCCAGCAGTGAAGGACAGTTCGGCGCTGAGCAGTTCTTC. Its protein product is CASSEGQFGAEQFF.

The chain couples TRBV4-1 to TRBJ1-3, with 8 positions matching TRBD1. CDR1 and CDR2 from the germline V gene are MGHRA and YSYEKL. The CDR3 totals 15 residues. Unmatched junction bases numbered 8, after V lost 2 bases and J lost 8 bases. The CDR3 nucleotides are TGCGCCAGCAGCCAAACTGGGCAGGGGGCATACACCATATATTTT. It is translated as CASSQTGQGAYTIYF.

V gene TRBV4-3 combines with J gene TRBJ2-5; 7 bases agree with TRBD2. The CDR3 extends over 15 amino acids. With V trimmed by 0 bases and J by 4 bases, 5 bases remained unmatched. CDR1 LGHNA and CDR2 YSLEER come from the germline V gene. CDR3 protein: CASSQDAGVRETQYF. The DNA for the CDR3 is TGCGCCAGCAGCCAAGATGCGGGGGTTCGAGAGACCCAGTACTTC.